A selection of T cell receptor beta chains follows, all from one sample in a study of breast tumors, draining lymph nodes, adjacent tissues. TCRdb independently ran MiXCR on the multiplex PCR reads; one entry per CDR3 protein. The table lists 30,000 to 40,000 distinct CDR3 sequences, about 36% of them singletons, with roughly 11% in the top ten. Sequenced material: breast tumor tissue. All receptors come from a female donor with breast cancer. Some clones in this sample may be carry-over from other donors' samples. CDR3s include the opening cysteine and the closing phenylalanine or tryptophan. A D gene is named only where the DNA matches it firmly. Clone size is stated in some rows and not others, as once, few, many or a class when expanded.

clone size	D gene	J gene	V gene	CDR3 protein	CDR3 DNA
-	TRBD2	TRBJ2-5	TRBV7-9	CASRPGGAGQETQYF	TGTGCCAGCAGACCGGGTGGAGCGGGACAAGAGACCCAGTACTTC
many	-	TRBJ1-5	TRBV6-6	CASSDSNQPQHF	TGTGCCAGCAGTGATAGCAATCAGCCCCAGCATTTT
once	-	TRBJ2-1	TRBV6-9	CASSEGWEQFF	TGTGCCAGCAGTGAGGGATGGGAGCAGTTCTTC
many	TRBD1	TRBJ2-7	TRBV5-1	CASSPGTGGYEQYF	TGCGCCAGCAGCCCCGGGACAGGGGGCTACGAGCAGTACTTC
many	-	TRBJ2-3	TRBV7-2	CASSLEGSSTDTQYF	TGTGCCAGCAGCTTAGAGGGATCTAGCACAGATACGCAGTATTTT
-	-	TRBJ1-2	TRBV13	CASSSNRAPDGYTF	TGTGCCAGCAGCTCCAACAGGGCCCCGGACGGCTACACCTTC
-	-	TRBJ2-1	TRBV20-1	CSARDDIGGIDEQFF	TGCAGTGCTAGAGATGATATTGGCGGGATCGATGAGCAGTTCTTC
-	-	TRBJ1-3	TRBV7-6	CASSPLSGNTIYF	TGTGCCAGCAGCCCTTTGTCCGGAAACACCATATATTTT
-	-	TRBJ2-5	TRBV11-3	CASILSRHPKLETQYF	TGTGCCAGCATCCTCAGCCGGCACCCAAAATTGGAGACCCAGTACTTC
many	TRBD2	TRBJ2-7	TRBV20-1	CSAPGLARNEQYF	TGCAGTGCTCCTGGACTAGCGAGAAACGAGCAGTACTTC
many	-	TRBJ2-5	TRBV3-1	CASEGWDRGETQYF	TGTGCCAGCGAGGGTTGGGATCGGGGAGAGACCCAGTACTTC
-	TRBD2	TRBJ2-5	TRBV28	CASSVIAGVRRETQYF	TGTGCCAGCAGTGTGATAGCGGGAGTGAGGAGAGAGACCCAGTACTTC
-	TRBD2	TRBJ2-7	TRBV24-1	CATSDLYLAGGLLYEQYF	TGTGCCACCAGTGATTTGTATCTAGCGGGAGGTCTACTATACGAGCAGTACTTC
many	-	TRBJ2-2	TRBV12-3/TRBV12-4	CASSFGQNTGELFF	TGTGCCAGCAGTTTCGGACAGAACACCGGGGAGCTGTTTTTT
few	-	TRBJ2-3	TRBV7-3	CASSLMGGDGTNTQYF	TGTGCCAGCAGCTTAATGGGGGGCGACGGAACAAATACGCAGTATTTT
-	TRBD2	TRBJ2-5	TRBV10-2	CASRLAGVQETQYF	TGCGCCAGCAGGCTAGCGGGAGTGCAAGAGACCCAGTACTTC
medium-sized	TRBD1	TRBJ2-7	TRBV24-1	CATSDLQAQGCYEQYF	TGTGCCACCAGTGATTTGCAGGCACAGGGGTGTTACGAGCAGTACTTC
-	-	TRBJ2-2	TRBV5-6	CVSSSWLATGELFF	TGTGTCAGCAGCTCCTGGTTGGCCACCGGGGAGCTGTTTTTT
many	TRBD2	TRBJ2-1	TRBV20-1	CSVGGREWEQFF	TGCAGTGTGGGCGGGAGGGAGTGGGAGCAGTTCTTC
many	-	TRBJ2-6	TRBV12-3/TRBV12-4	CASSIRGSGANVLTF	TGTGCCAGCAGCATCCGTGGCTCTGGGGCCAACGTCCTGACTTTC
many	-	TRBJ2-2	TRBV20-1	CSARPSNTGELFF	TGCAGTGCTAGACCTTCGAACACCGGGGAGCTGTTTTTT
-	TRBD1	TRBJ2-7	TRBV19	CASSINGTGFYKQYF	TGTGCCAGTAGTATAAACGGGACAGGGTTTTACAAGCAGTACTTC
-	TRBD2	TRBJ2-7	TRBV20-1	CSAGQLAGASEQYF	TGCAGTGCTGGACAACTAGCGGGGGCTTCAGAGCAGTACTTC
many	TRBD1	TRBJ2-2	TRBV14	CASSKGQAVGELFF	TGTGCCAGCAGCAAGGGACAGGCGGTCGGGGAGCTGTTTTTT
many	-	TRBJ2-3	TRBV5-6	CASSLVRRRTDTQYF	TGTGCCAGCAGCTTGGTTCGGCGGCGCACAGATACGCAGTATTTT
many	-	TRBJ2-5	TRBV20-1	CSARDLFQETQYF	TGCAGTGCTAGAGATCTGTTCCAAGAGACCCAGTACTTC
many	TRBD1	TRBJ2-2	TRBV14	CASSQVFGQGRTGELFF	TGTGCCAGCAGCCAAGTTTTCGGACAGGGGCGAACCGGGGAGCTGTTTTTT
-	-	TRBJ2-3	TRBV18	CASSDITDTQYF	TGTGCCAGCTCGGACATCACAGATACGCAGTATTTT
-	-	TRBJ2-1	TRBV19	CASIGPGLGGEQFF	TGTGCCAGTATCGGTCCAGGGCTCGGGGGAGAGCAGTTCTTC
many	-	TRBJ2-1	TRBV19	CASSRAFLSSYNEQFF	TGTGCCAGTTCCAGGGCTTTCCTGAGCTCCTACAATGAGCAGTTCTTC
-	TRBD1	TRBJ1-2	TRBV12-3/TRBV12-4	CASTMTGGEGYTF	TGTGCCAGCACCATGACAGGGGGTGAGGGCTACACCTTC